This T cell receptor beta chain is from a study of T cell repertoires in cytomegalovirus infection. This clonotype was found many times. TCRdb re-derived calls from the reads in MiXCR, one entry per CDR3 protein. The sample has 76,000 or so distinct CDR3 sequences, about 3.8% seen once. Trimming took 5 bases from V and 6 from J, leaving 23 bases between them. Looked up from germline, CDR1 is LNHDA and CDR2 is SQIVND (reference sequence). The CDR3 is 17 residues long. This clonotype was obtained from a human donor in good health (CMV status not recorded). Some clones in this sample may be carry-over from other donors' samples. The sequencing input was PBMCs. The J gene is TRBJ2-4, the V gene TRBV19; maybe TRBD2 (5 bases). The CDR3 bases are TGTGCCAGTAGTTACCTCTTTCGGGGAATGGGTAGAAACATTCAGTACTTC. Translated: CASSYLFRGMGRNIQYF.